The 8 T cell receptor beta chains presented below share a single source sample, sequenced in a study of T cell responses to AZD1222 COVID-19 vaccine (dated by TCRdb to the early 2020s). The receptor library was made with the immunoSEQ multiplex PCR assay. Entries here come from immuneACCESS through TCRdb and include only in-frame sequences with V and J called. Some clones fail to appear in such tables; in the studies checked, an unresolved V gene covers under half of the shortfall, and the cause of the remainder is unknown. The sample table shows roughly 190,000 clones, and 90% to 95% are seen once. The ten largest clones capture less than 2% of the sample. This specimen's time point label, per the study, means: about 28 days (+/-7) after the second vaccine dose. This specimen was peripheral blood, taken 28 days after the second AZD1222 dose. Receptors originate from an adult who received the AZD1222 COVID-19 vaccine.

This sequence joins TRBV14 and TRBJ2-7, with no clear D. The V end lost 2 bases, the J end lost 0 bases, and 8 bases lay between the germline ends. This CDR3 has 14 residues. Germline CDR1 reads SGHDN; CDR2 reads FVKESK. The CDR3 coding sequence is TGTGCCAGCAGCCAATTCAGGCGCTCCTACGAGCAGTACTTC. Translating it yields CASSQFRRSYEQYF.

The rearrangement uses TRBV27 and TRBJ1-6; TRBD1 is a possible D gene (5 bases). The CDR3 totals 13 residues. The V end was cut by 6 bases, the J end by 8 bases, with 11 bases between. The germline CDR1 and CDR2 sequences are MNHEY and SMNVEV (reference sequence). The chain's CDR3 is CASRGDSYSPLHF. DNA of the CDR3: TGTGCCAGCAGGGGGGACTCTTATTCACCCCTCCACTTT.

The chain couples TRBV2 to TRBJ1-1, with 8 bases lining up with TRBD1. Per germline, CDR1 SNHLY and CDR2 FYNNEI. J was trimmed by 5 bases and V by 4 bases; bases with no gene match: 6. The CDR3 consists of 14 residues. The CDR3 DNA reads TGTGCCAGCAGTGGGACAGGGTATGGGACTGAAGCTTTCTTT. Its protein product is CASSGTGYGTEAFF.

The chain has TRBV7-9 and TRBJ1-6, with unresolved D. The CDR3 is made up of 18 amino acids. CDR1 is SEHNR and CDR2 is FQNEAQ in the germline V gene (reference sequence). V was cut by 0 bases and J by 7 bases, with 19 bases left in between. The CDR3 here is CASSLAPARHLQNSPLHF. Here the CDR3 DNA reads TGTGCCAGCAGCTTAGCCCCTGCGCGCCATCTACAGAATTCACCCCTCCACTTT.

The gene calls are TRBV5-1 and TRBJ2-7, with 10 bases aligning to TRBD1. Germline V gene lookup returns CDR1 SGHRS and CDR2 YFSETQ. The CDR3 loop spans 15 amino acids. V trimming: 2 bases; J trimming: 3 bases; junction bases outside the gene matches: 5. CDR3 bases: TGCGCCAGCAGCTTCCTCCGGGACAGGGGCTACGAGCAGTACTTC. The encoded protein is CASSFLRDRGYEQYF.

This chain connects TRBV11-2 to TRBJ2-4, with D possibly matching TRBD1 (5 bases). From germline, CDR1 is SGHAT and CDR2 FQNNGV. V lost 1 base and J 1 base, leaving 8 bases between the germline ends. This CDR3 is 15 amino acids long. The CDR3: CASSLGQRAKNIQYF. DNA for the CDR3: TGTGCCAGCAGCTTAGGACAGAGGGCCAAAAACATTCAGTACTTC.

J is TRBJ2-7 and V is TRBV19; either TRBD1 or TRBD2 may supply D (6 bases each). The V and J ends lost 4 bases and 5 bases respectively, with 9 bases between them. CDR1 is LNHDA and CDR2 is SQIVND in the germline V gene (reference sequence). The CDR3 extends over 12 amino acids. This CDR3 is CASSTGAHEQYF. The CDR3 DNA reads as TGTGCCAGTAGTACGGGGGCCCACGAGCAGTACTTC.

A note on this clone: Other nucleotide sequences in the sample specify the same CDR3. This chain links TRBV6-5 with TRBJ1-5; 9 bases line up with TRBD1. V lost 4 bases, J lost 0 bases, and 1 base stayed unmatched. CDR1 and CDR2 from the germline V gene are MNHEY and SVGAGI. This CDR3 comprises 15 residues. Written as DNA, the CDR3 is TGTGCCAGCAGTTCGGACAGGGGTAGCAATCAGCCCCAGCATTTT. This encodes CASSSDRGSNQPQHF.